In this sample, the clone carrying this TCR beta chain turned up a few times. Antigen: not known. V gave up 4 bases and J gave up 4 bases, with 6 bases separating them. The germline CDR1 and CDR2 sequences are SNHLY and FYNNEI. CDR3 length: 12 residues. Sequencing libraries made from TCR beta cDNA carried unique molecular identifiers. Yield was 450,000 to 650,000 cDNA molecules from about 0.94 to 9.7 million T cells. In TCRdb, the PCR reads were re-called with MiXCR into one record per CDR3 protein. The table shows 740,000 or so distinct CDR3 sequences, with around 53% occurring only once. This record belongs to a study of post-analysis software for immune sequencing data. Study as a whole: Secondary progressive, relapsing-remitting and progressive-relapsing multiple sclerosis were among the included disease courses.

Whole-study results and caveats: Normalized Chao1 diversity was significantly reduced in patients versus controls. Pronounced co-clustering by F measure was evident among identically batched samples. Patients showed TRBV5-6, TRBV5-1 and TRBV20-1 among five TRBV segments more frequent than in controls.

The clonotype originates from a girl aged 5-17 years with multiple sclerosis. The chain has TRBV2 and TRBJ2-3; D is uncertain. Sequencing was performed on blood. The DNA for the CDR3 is TGTGCCAGCAGTGGAGTTGCAGATACGCAGTATTTT. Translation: CASSGVADTQYF.